A single sample gave rise to the 18 T cell receptor beta chains below, sequenced in a study of T-cell reconstitution after alpha-beta-depleted transplantation in children. A library of TCRbeta sequences, prepared with unique molecular identifiers, was generated. TCRdb called the PCR reads again in MiXCR, with one record for every CDR3 protein. The sample includes about a million distinct CDR3 sequences, about 29% of them seen just once. The material was PBMCs, mostly from graft donor cells, obtained 360 days after TCRalphabeta/CD19-depleted stem cell transplant. These receptors all come from a boy less than two years old who had a stem cell transplant for SCID, so the T cells may come from the graft donor.

The chain couples TRBV19 to TRBJ2-1; weak D call: TRBD1 (5 bases). Trimming pared 7 bases from V and 6 bases from J, leaving 13 bases between. CDR3 size: 13 residues. From germline, CDR1 is LNHDA and CDR2 SQIVND (reference sequence). CDR3 sequence (DNA): TGTGCCAGTACCCCTACAAGGGGCAATGAGCAGTTCTTC. Translating it yields CASTPTRGNEQFF.

Concerning this clonotype itself: The germline gene is not matched at one end of the junction; a read error may be the cause. This chain connects TRBV4-1 to TRBJ2-3; TRBD2 matches at 9 bases. The CDR3 consists of 16 residues. Germline values: CDR1 MGHRA, CDR2 YSYEKL. The DNA of the CDR3 is TGCGCCTGCAGCCAAGCAAAGCGGGGGGACACAGATACGCAGTATTTT. Protein sequence: CACSQAKRGDTDTQYF.

This rearrangement joins TRBV18 to TRBJ2-1; TRBD1 agrees at 9 bases. The V gene's germline CDR1 is KGHSH and CDR2 LQKENI. The CDR3 runs 14 residues. Trimming removed 2 bases from V and 7 bases from J; junction bases left unmatched: 3. The CDR3 DNA reads as TGTGCCAGCTCACCAACAGGGGGCGAAAATGAGCAGTTCTTC. Its protein product is CASSPTGGENEQFF.

The chain links TRBV5-1 to TRBJ2-5, with 8 nucleotides matching TRBD2. V dropped 6 bases and J dropped 0; count of bases not matched to a gene: 4. Germline CDR1 SGHRS, CDR2 YFSETQ. The CDR3 runs to 14 residues. The CDR3 here is CASTGGANQETQYF. The CDR3 DNA reads TGCGCCAGCACGGGAGGGGCGAACCAAGAGACCCAGTACTTC. Full variable domain (rest looked up from reference TRBV5-1 and TRBJ2-5): KAGVTQTPRYLIKTRGQQVTLSCSPISGHRSVSWYQQTPGQGLQFLFEYFSETQRNKGNFPGRFSGRQFSNSRSEMNVSTLELGDSALYLCASTGGANQETQYFGPGTRLLVL.

This clonotype was picked up a small number of times. The CDR3 here is CASSPAGDPSGEQFF. CDR3 nucleotide sequence: TGTGCCAGCAGCCCAGCTGGGGACCCCTCGGGTGAGCAGTTCTTC. The chain employs TRBV28 and TRBJ2-1, with D perhaps given as TRBD1 or TRBD2 (5 bases each). The CDR3 spans 15 residues. Germline CDR1 is MDHEN and CDR2 is SYDVKM. Deletions cut 6 bases from V and 9 bases from J, with 21 bases between.

This clonotype was seen a handful of times. The chain couples TRBV7-8 to TRBJ2-5; 7 bases match TRBD1. This CDR3 is built from 13 residues. CDR1 is SGHVS and CDR2 is FQNEAQ in the germline V gene. Unmatched junction bases numbered 4, after V lost 7 bases and J lost 2 bases. CDR3 loop: CASMGQQQETQYF. The DNA of the CDR3 is TGTGCCAGCATGGGACAGCAACAAGAGACCCAGTACTTC.

This clonotype turned up a few times. The rearrangement joins TRBV13 to TRBJ2-3; 7 bases are a match to TRBD1. CDR1 is PRHDT, CDR2 FYEKMQ, per germline (reference sequence). V was clipped by 6 bases and J by 1 base; unmatched bases: 7. The CDR3 is made up of 15 amino acids. The CDR3 DNA is TGTGCCAGCAGTGGAGCCGGACAGGGCACAGATACGCAGTATTTT. This encodes CASSGAGQGTDTQYF.

This clonotype was recorded once. The V call is TRBV3-1, the J call TRBJ2-1; 7 bases map to TRBD2. Losses at the gene ends were 1 base for V and 5 bases for J; bases not matched to a gene: 5. Germline loops: CDR1 LGHDT, CDR2 YNNKEL (reference sequence). This CDR3 contains 15 residues. CDR3 nucleotides: TGTGCCAGCAGCCAAGGGCTGGGACTACACAATGAGCAGTTCTTC. The encoded protein is CASSQGLGLHNEQFF.

The rearrangement links TRBV5-1 to TRBJ2-5; D is perhaps TRBD2 (5 bases). The CDR3 covers 17 residues. V gave up 0 bases and J gave up 1 base, with 16 bases separating them. CDR1 and CDR2 from the germline V gene are SGHRS and YFSETQ. The CDR3 DNA reads as TGCGCCAGCAGCTTGGCCCCCGGGAAAACAGTCCAAGAGACCCAGTACTTC. Protein product: CASSLAPGKTVQETQYF.

The rearrangement joins TRBV29-1 to TRBJ2-1; 8 positions agree with TRBD1. V lost 4 bases, J lost 3 bases, and 2 bases stayed unmatched. Per the germline V gene, CDR1 is SQVTM and CDR2 is ANQGSEA. This CDR3 is built from 13 residues. The CDR3 DNA sequence: TGCAGCGTTGGTGACAGGGGCTACAATGAGCAGTTCTTC. It is translated as CSVGDRGYNEQFF.

V gene TRBV25-1 combines with J gene TRBJ2-3; 7 nucleotides match TRBD1. With V trimmed by 4 bases and J by 1 base, 5 bases remained unmatched. CDR3 length: 15 residues. Germline CDR1 reads MGHDK; CDR2 reads SYGVNS. The CDR3 DNA follows: TGTGCCAGCAGTGCCCGGGACAGTCGCACAGATACGCAGTATTTT. As protein: CASSARDSRTDTQYF.

V is TRBV4-2 and J is TRBJ2-1, with a tentative D call TRBD2 (5 bases). V was clipped by 0 bases and J by 4 bases, with 19 bases between them. The CDR3 contains 18 residues. Germline V gives CDR1 LGHNA, CDR2 YNFKEQ. In DNA form, the CDR3 reads TGTGCCAGCAGCCAAGATGGAGGCCGCCCACATAGGTACAATGAGCAGTTCTTC. Its protein is CASSQDGGRPHRYNEQFF.

V gene TRBV20-1 combines with J gene TRBJ2-7; 10 nucleotides match TRBD2. The CDR3 is made up of 13 amino acids. From germline, CDR1 is DFQATT and CDR2 SNEGSKA (reference sequence). V lost 5 bases and J lost 9; bases outside the gene matches: 10. In DNA form, the CDR3 reads TGCAGTGCTGTAGCGGGGGGAGGCCTCTGGCAGTACTTC. It yields the protein CSAVAGGGLWQYF.

This clonotype appeared a few times. The DNA for the CDR3 is TGTGCCAGCAGCCCTCGGACTAGCGGGGGGAGGTCCGAGCAGTACTTC. Translating gives CASSPRTSGGRSEQYF. The chain has TRBV7-2 and TRBJ2-7; 14 bases are a match to TRBD2. CDR1 and CDR2 from the germline V gene are SGHTA and FQGNSA. Losses at the gene ends were 5 bases for V and 6 bases for J; bases not matched to a gene: 9. CDR3 length: 16 amino acids.

This clonotype showed up just a few times. The genes are TRBV20-1 and TRBJ2-5; D assignment may be TRBD1 or TRBD2 (5 bases each). This CDR3 has 14 residues. V was trimmed by 0 bases and J by 4 bases, leaving 12 bases between them. Germline V gene lookup returns CDR1 DFQATT and CDR2 SNEGSKA (reference sequence). CDR3 coding DNA: TGCAGTGCTAGAGAAGGTCGAGGGGTAGAGACCCAGTACTTC. Amino acid sequence: CSAREGRGVETQYF.

This chain links TRBV20-1 with TRBJ2-7; TRBD1 matches at 8 bases. Germline V CDR1 and CDR2: DFQATT, SNEGSKA (reference sequence). V was clipped by 6 bases and J by 5 bases; unmatched bases: 6. The CDR3 runs 12 residues. The CDR3 protein is CSAGTGYDEQYF. The CDR3 DNA reads as TGCAGTGCCGGGACAGGCTATGACGAGCAGTACTTC.

The chain uses TRBV6-1 and TRBJ2-7; tentatively, D is TRBD1 or TRBD2 (5 bases each). Trimming cost V 5 bases and J 2 bases, with 13 bases left between them. Germline-derived CDR1 and CDR2 are MNHNS and SASEGT. The CDR3 has 14 amino acids. This CDR3 reads CASSRRDGAYEQYF. CDR3 DNA sequence: TGTGCCAGCAGTCGCCGGGACGGGGCCTACGAGCAGTACTTC.

This sequence joins TRBV7-2 and TRBJ2-7; weak D call: TRBD2 (5 bases). Germline V gene sequence: CDR1 SGHTA, CDR2 FQGNSA. The CDR3 covers 13 residues. V was shortened by 8 bases and J by 3 bases, with 14 bases between the two germline ends. CDR3 in DNA: TGTGCCAGCGCCGAGGGAAGGGACTACGAGCAGTACTTC. Residues: CASAEGRDYEQYF. Full variable domain (rest looked up from reference TRBV7-2 and TRBJ2-7): GAGVSQSPSNKVTEKGKDVELRCDPISGHTALYWYRQSLGQGLEFLIYFQGNSAPDKSGLPSDRFSAERTGGSVSTLTIQRTQQEDSAVYLCASAEGRDYEQYFGPGTRLTVT.